The T cell receptor (beta chain) under discussion was sequenced for a study of shared clonotypes between healthy human individuals. A remark on this clone: Its cognate antigen is unknown. This specimen includes other DNA sequences encoding the same CDR3.

The CDR3 runs 12 residues. Per the germline V gene, CDR1 is MDHEN and CDR2 is SYDVKM. Trimming took off 8 bases at V and 4 bases at J, with 11 bases between the two ends. Findings of the study overall: Read depth was anticipated to influence clonotype sharing among donors.

Profiling relied on immunoSEQ multiplex PCR, and the TCRdb table lists in-frame clones only, not all of them. Among under 650,000 clones listed, around 96% were seen once. Healthy HIV-negative adults with no recent acute infections or vaccinations were recruited as donors. Sequencing input: naive CD4+ T cells sorted from blood. Subset meaning: CD45RA+ positively selected. The sequence was obtained from a woman under 40 in good health. The chain links TRBV28 to TRBJ1-1; perhaps TRBD1 as D (5 bases). The CDR3 loop reads CASSTGGTEAFF. The CDR3 DNA reads TGTGCCAGCTCCACGGGGGGCACTGAAGCTTTCTTT. Full variable domain (outside the CDR3, taken from reference TRBV28 and TRBJ1-1): DVKVTQSSRYLVKRTGEKVFLECVQDMDHENMFWYRQDPGLGLRLIYFSYDVKMKEKGDIPEGYSVSREKKERFSLILESASTNQTSMYLCASSTGGTEAFFGQGTRLTVV.